This T cell receptor delta chain was sequenced during a study of human gamma delta and Vdelta1 T cells. The ends lost 3 bases at V and 0 bases at J; junction bases unmatched: 23. CDR3 length: 22 residues. The V gene's germline CDR1 is TSWWSYY and CDR2 QGS. Study-level results: Acute myeloid leukemia was reportedly broadly targeted by polyclonal Delta One T cells.

Turning to this clone: Its specificity is not known.

TCRdb reprocessed the PCR reads using CATT. The sample has over 10,000 delta-chain clones; roughly 50% are singletons. The material sequenced was Vdelta1 gamma-delta T cells from blood grown in culture (DOT cells). The sequence derives from a human donor in good health. The J gene is TRDJ1, the V gene TRDV1, with 9 bases identical to TRDD2. The CDR3: CALGDQRPSYAGELHYTDKLIF. DNA of the CDR3: TGTGCTCTTGGGGACCAGAGGCCTTCCTACGCTGGGGAACTGCATTACACCGATAAACTCATCTTT.